A selection of T cell receptor beta chains follows, all from one sample in a study of beta chain features in type 1 diabetes. Method: immunoSEQ multiplex PCR; TCRdb's copy keeps in-frame clones and lacks some. The repertoire holds about 900,000 clones, with around a sixth as singletons. Sequences were obtained from naive CD4+ T cells from blood. The receptors originated from a woman aged 18-29 years in good health. CDR3s include the opening cysteine and the closing phenylalanine or tryptophan.

J gene | V gene | CDR3 length | CDR3 protein
TRBJ2-3 | TRBV7-9 | 16 | CASSPRLAGGTDTQYF
TRBJ2-1 | TRBV7-3 | 12 | CASSFAFDEQFF
TRBJ1-1 | TRBV27 | 16 | CASSFSGVSGKTEAFF
TRBJ2-3 | TRBV6-5 | 11 | CASSYGYTQYF
TRBJ2-1 | TRBV2 | 16 | CASKNGLAGGQDEQFF
TRBJ2-1 | TRBV13 | 18 | CASSGPGLAFFSYNEQFF
TRBJ1-1 | TRBV28 | 14 | CASQVGQPNTEAFF
TRBJ2-5 | TRBV5-1 | 15 | CASSPIRGREETQYF
TRBJ2-7 | TRBV6-6 | 12 | CASSSGTYEQYF
TRBJ1-2 | TRBV2 | 12 | CASSQIPYGYTF
TRBJ2-7 | TRBV15 | 15 | CATSSLTSGNYEQYF
TRBJ2-1 | TRBV20-1 | 10 | CSLSRNEQFF